What follows are 21 T cell receptor beta chains derived from one specimen sequenced in a study of shared clonotypes between healthy human individuals. The protocol was immunoSEQ multiplex PCR, while the TCRdb copy is restricted to in-frame clones and leaves out a portion. The sample contains over a million clones, around 98% of which appear only once. The sequencing sample was made of naive CD4+ T cells sorted from blood. Subset in this sample: CD45RA+ positively selected. All receptors come from a man aged 30-40 years in good health.

This chain links TRBV10-2 with TRBJ2-2; 14 bases are shared with TRBD2. This CDR3 spans 16 amino acids. CDR1 and CDR2 (germline): WSHSY, SAAADI. After removal of 5 bases from V and 4 bases from J, the junction contained 3 bases not matched to a gene. The CDR3 region is CASSRLAGGVTGELFF. DNA for the CDR3: TGCGCCAGCAGTAGACTAGCGGGAGGGGTCACCGGGGAGCTGTTTTTT.

The J gene is TRBJ2-2, the V gene TRBV9; no definite D call. Germline CDR1 is SGDLS and CDR2 is YYNGEE. Trimming removed 4 bases from V and 3 bases from J, with 10 bases in between. This CDR3 spans 14 amino acids. The CDR3: CASSPQGYTGELFF. The CDR3 coding sequence is TGTGCCAGCAGCCCTCAAGGGTACACCGGGGAGCTGTTTTTT.

The CDR3 nucleotides are TGTGCCAGCTCGGCGGGATCGGGAGAGACCCAGTACTTC. Translated, it gives CASSAGSGETQYF. The rearrangement joins TRBV9 to TRBJ2-5; maybe TRBD2 (6 bases). This CDR3 is 13 amino acids long. Between the trimmed V and J ends, which lost 7 bases and 4 bases, there was a span of 14 bases. Germline V gives CDR1 SGDLS, CDR2 YYNGEE.

The chain uses TRBV4-2 and TRBJ2-7; 9 nucleotides align to TRBD2. Germline loops: CDR1 LGHNA, CDR2 YNFKEQ. Losses at the gene ends were 0 bases for V and 9 bases for J; bases not matched to a gene: 18. The CDR3 sequence is 18 residues long. For the CDR3, the DNA is TGTGCCAGCAGCCAAGAGGGACTAGCCAGTTCCGGCCTCCTACGGCAGTACTTC. It translates to CASSQEGLASSGLLRQYF.

This sequence joins TRBV30 and TRBJ2-7; 9 bases align to TRBD1. The CDR3 is 14 amino acids. The germline V gene has CDR1 GTSNPN and CDR2 SVGIG (reference sequence). Trimming at V came to 6 bases and at J to 4 bases, leaving 10 bases not matched to a gene. CDR3 loop: CACNNGTGSYEQYF. The CDR3, as DNA: TGTGCCTGCAACAATGGGACAGGGAGTTACGAGCAGTACTTC.

The chain carries TRBV29-1 and TRBJ2-5; a weak D match, TRBD1 (5 bases). The V and J ends lost 4 bases and 5 bases respectively, with 14 bases between them. Germline loops: CDR1 SQVTM, CDR2 ANQGSEA. The CDR3 contains 13 residues. The CDR3 DNA reads as TGCAGCGTTGTGGGCAGGGCGCGTGAGACCCAGTACTTC. Its translation is CSVVGRARETQYF. Complete variable domain (other parts from reference TRBV29-1 and TRBJ2-5): SAVISQKPSRDICQRGTSLTIQCQVDSQVTMMFWYRQQPGQSLTLIATANQGSEATYESGFVIDKFPISRPNLTFSTLTVSNMSPEDSSIYLCSVVGRARETQYFGPGTRLLVL.

The chain is built from TRBV7-8 and TRBJ1-1; the D is unclear. This CDR3 region has 16 residues. Germline CDR1 is SGHVS and CDR2 is FQNEAQ. V was cut by 1 base and J by 0 bases, with 12 bases left in between. DNA for the CDR3: TGTGCCAGCAGCTTAGTAACGGTTGTTATGAACACTGAAGCTTTCTTT. Its protein is CASSLVTVVMNTEAFF.

V is TRBV7-6 and J is TRBJ2-2; no clear D. Germline-derived CDR1 and CDR2 are SGHVS and FNYEAQ. Trimming took 1 base from V and 1 from J, leaving 10 bases between them. The CDR3 loop spans 16 amino acids. In nucleotides, the CDR3 is TGTGCCAGCAGCTTAGTTTCCCCTCAGAACACCGGGGAGCTGTTTTTT. Translating gives CASSLVSPQNTGELFF.

V and J are TRBV9 and TRBJ2-5, with D tentatively TRBD1 or TRBD2 (5 bases each). Trimming removed 3 bases at V and 1 base at J, with 16 bases between. This CDR3 has 16 residues. The germline CDR1 and CDR2 sequences are SGDLS and YYNGEE. The CDR3 DNA follows: TGTGCCAGCAGCGCCCACGGGACCCCGCGCCAAGAGACCCAGTACTTC. Encoded protein: CASSAHGTPRQETQYF. The complete variable domain, with remaining parts taken from reference TRBV9 and TRBJ2-5, reads DSGVTQTPKHLITATGQRVTLRCSPRSGDLSVYWYQQSLDQGLQFLIQYYNGEERAKGNILERFSAQQFPDLHSELNLSSLELGDSALYFCASSAHGTPRQETQYFGPGTRLLVL.

V is TRBV5-1 and J is TRBJ1-1, with D possibly matching TRBD1 (6 bases). CDR1 and CDR2 (germline): SGHRS, YFSETQ. This CDR3 contains 16 residues. V was pared by 0 bases and J by 0 bases, with 12 bases between. The CDR3 nucleotides are TGCGCCAGCAGCTTGGTCGGGACAAATATGAACACTGAAGCTTTCTTT. Translating gives CASSLVGTNMNTEAFF.

V is TRBV9 and J is TRBJ2-3; D might be TRBD2 (6 bases). The CDR3 has 16 residues. Germline V gene sequence: CDR1 SGDLS, CDR2 YYNGEE. The germline V and J ends were trimmed by 3 bases and 4 bases, with 18 bases remaining between them. Written as DNA, the CDR3 is TGTGCCAGCAGCGCACGGATTGTCGGAGGGGCAGATACGCAGTATTTT. It translates to CASSARIVGGADTQYF.

A word on this clone: Other DNA sequences in the same sample also yield this CDR3. The chain recombines TRBV5-1 with TRBJ2-7; D gene uncertain. The CDR3 spans 11 residues. The germline CDR1 and CDR2 sequences are SGHRS and YFSETQ. V was pared by 4 bases and J by 3 bases, with 5 bases between. The CDR3 region is CASSGSYEQYF. CDR3 sequence (DNA): TGCGCCAGCAGCGGCAGCTACGAGCAGTACTTC.

The chain links TRBV18 to TRBJ2-7; D is ambiguous. V was cut by 4 bases and J by 0 bases, with 7 bases left in between. Germline V CDR1 and CDR2: KGHSH, LQKENI. The CDR3 loop spans 13 amino acids. CDR3 residues: CASSLKSSYEQYF. CDR3 in DNA: TGTGCCAGCTCACTTAAATCCTCCTACGAGCAGTACTTC. Filled out from reference TRBV18 and TRBJ2-7, the complete variable domain reads NAGVMQNPRHLVRRRGQEARLRCSPMKGHSHVYWYRQLPEEGLKFMVYLQKENIIDESGMPKERFSAEFPKEGPSILRIQQVVRGDSAAYFCASSLKSSYEQYFGPGTRLTVT.

V usage is TRBV19 and J usage is TRBJ2-5; D perhaps matches TRBD1 (6 bases). The CDR3 covers 13 residues. Trimming left V 3 bases short and J 5 bases short, with 10 bases between. CDR1 and CDR2 from the germline V gene are LNHDA and SQIVND (reference sequence). This CDR3 reads CASSIQGTETQYF. In DNA, the CDR3 is TGTGCCAGTAGTATTCAGGGGACGGAGACCCAGTACTTC.

This chain connects TRBV11-3 to TRBJ2-2; D possibly corresponds to TRBD2 (5 bases). Germline loops: CDR1 SGHNT, CDR2 YENEEA. Trimming took 1 base from V and 1 from J, leaving 7 bases between them. There are 15 residues in the CDR3. The CDR3 nucleotides are TGTGCCAGCAGCTTAGGGGCGGGGAACACCGGGGAGCTGTTTTTT. Its translation: CASSLGAGNTGELFF.

The rearrangement joins TRBV11-3 to TRBJ2-1, with D hard to call. V gave up 5 bases and J gave up 0 bases, with 8 bases separating them. The CDR3 is 14 residues long. CDR1 SGHNT and CDR2 YENEEA come from the germline V gene. The CDR3 sequence: CASSHRNSYNEQFF. The CDR3 nucleotides read TGTGCCAGCAGCCACCGGAACTCCTACAATGAGCAGTTCTTC.

The chain combines TRBV2 with TRBJ2-7; D may be TRBD1 or TRBD2 (5 bases each). The V end was cut by 8 bases, the J end by 3 bases, with 14 bases between. The CDR3 is 13 residues long. CDR1 and CDR2 (germline): SNHLY, FYNNEI. The DNA of the CDR3 is TGTGCCAGCCTTTCGGGGCGATTCTACGAGCAGTACTTC. Protein product: CASLSGRFYEQYF.

This clone was observed once. This chain uses TRBV28 with TRBJ2-1; D ambiguous. Germline loops: CDR1 MDHEN, CDR2 SYDVKM. With 0 bases removed from V and 1 base from J, the gap between germline ends came to 4 bases. The CDR3 is made up of 14 amino acids. CDR3 protein: CASSLWQSYNEQFF. Here the CDR3 DNA reads TGTGCCAGCAGTTTATGGCAGTCCTACAATGAGCAGTTCTTC.

The chain couples TRBV28 to TRBJ1-5; 7 bases align to TRBD1. Trimming removed 3 bases from V and 5 bases from J; junction bases left unmatched: 7. This CDR3 is built from 15 residues. Germline CDR1 is MDHEN and CDR2 is SYDVKM. CDR3 nucleotides: TGTGCCAGCAGTTTTCCTTTTGGGACAGATCAGCCCCAGCATTTT. Residues: CASSFPFGTDQPQHF.

V usage is TRBV20-1 and J usage is TRBJ2-1; D is uncertain. Germline V gives CDR1 DFQATT, CDR2 SNEGSKA (reference sequence). This CDR3 region has 8 residues. V was cut by 4 bases and J by 12 bases, with 4 bases left in between. The CDR3: CSAKRQFF. The CDR3 nucleotides are TGCAGTGCTAAGCGGCAGTTCTTC.

The chain recombines TRBV5-1 with TRBJ2-2; the D is unclear. This CDR3 comprises 16 residues. The germline CDR1 and CDR2 sequences are SGHRS and YFSETQ. Trimming took off 0 bases at V and 2 bases at J, with 11 bases between the two ends. The DNA of the CDR3 is TGCGCCAGCAGCTTGGGAAGGGCCGCTAACACCGGGGAGCTGTTTTTT. Its protein is CASSLGRAANTGELFF.